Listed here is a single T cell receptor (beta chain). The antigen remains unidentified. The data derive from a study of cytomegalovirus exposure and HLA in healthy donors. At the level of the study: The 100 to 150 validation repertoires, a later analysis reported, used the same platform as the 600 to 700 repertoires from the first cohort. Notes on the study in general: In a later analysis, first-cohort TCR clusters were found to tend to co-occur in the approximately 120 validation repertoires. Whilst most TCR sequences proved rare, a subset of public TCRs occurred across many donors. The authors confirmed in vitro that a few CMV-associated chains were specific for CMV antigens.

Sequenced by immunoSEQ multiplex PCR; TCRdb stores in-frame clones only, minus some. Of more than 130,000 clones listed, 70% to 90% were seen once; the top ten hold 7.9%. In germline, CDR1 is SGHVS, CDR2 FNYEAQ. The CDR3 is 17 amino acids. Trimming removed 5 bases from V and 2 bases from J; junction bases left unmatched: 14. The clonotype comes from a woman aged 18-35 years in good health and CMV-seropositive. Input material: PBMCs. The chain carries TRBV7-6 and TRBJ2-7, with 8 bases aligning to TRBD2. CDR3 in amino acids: CASSPSTRLAGTYEQYF. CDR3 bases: TGTGCCAGCAGCCCGTCGACTAGGCTAGCGGGTACCTACGAGCAGTACTTC.